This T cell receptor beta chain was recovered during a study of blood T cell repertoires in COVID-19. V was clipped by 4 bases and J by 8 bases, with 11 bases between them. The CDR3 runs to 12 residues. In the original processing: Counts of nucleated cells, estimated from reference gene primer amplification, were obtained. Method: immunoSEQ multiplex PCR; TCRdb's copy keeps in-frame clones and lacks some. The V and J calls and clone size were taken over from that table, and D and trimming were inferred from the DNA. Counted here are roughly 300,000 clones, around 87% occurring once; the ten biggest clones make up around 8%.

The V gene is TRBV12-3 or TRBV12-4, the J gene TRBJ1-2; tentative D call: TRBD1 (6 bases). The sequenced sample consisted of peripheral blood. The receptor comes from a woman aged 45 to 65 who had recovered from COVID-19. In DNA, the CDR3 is TGTGCCAGCAGTTCAGGGGCAGGAGGCTACACCTTC. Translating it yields CASSSGAGGYTF.